This TCR beta chain originates from a study of shared clonotypes between healthy human individuals. Study information: Plates per donor: three CD4 naive, three CD4 memory, two CD8 naive, one CD8 memory.

Generated by immunoSEQ multiplex PCR, the TCRdb table keeps only in-frame clones and is missing some. This sample has about 2.4 million clones; approximately 93% occur once, and the top ten carry about 0.39%. On this clone: Its target is not known.

Study-wide results and caveats: Though the depth was large, rarefaction showed that sorted-subset sequencing was incomplete.

The CDR3 totals 15 residues. Germline CDR1 is MNHEY and CDR2 is SVGAGI. V lost 5 bases, J lost 0 bases, and 5 bases stayed unmatched. Sequenced sample: naive CD4+ T cells from PBMCs. Subset specified: CD45RA+ positively selected. The sequence was collected from a man younger than 35 in good health. Some clones in this sample may be carry-over from other donors' samples. The V gene is TRBV6-5, the J gene TRBJ2-7, with 9 bases lining up with TRBD1. The CDR3 region is CASSTRQGDSYEQYF. CDR3 nucleotide sequence: TGTGCCAGCAGTACAAGACAGGGGGACTCCTACGAGCAGTACTTC.